This T cell receptor beta chain originates from a study of T cell responses to AZD1222 COVID-19 vaccine. Findings and caveats of the study: Unmutated variant regions reportedly attract nearly half of all spike-specific TCRs.

The germline CDR1 and CDR2 sequences are SEHNR and FQNEAQ (reference sequence). The CDR3 sequence is 13 residues long. The V end was cut by 2 bases, the J end by 3 bases, with 7 bases between. For this clone: What it recognizes is unknown.

The data were produced by immunoSEQ multiplex PCR, yet TCRdb's version contains in-frame clones alone and is incomplete. The table lists roughly 120,000 clones, around 89% of them singletons. The chain joins TRBV7-9 to TRBJ1-1; perhaps TRBD1 as D (5 bases). Sequenced here: peripheral blood, sampled on day 0 of AZD1222 vaccination. The source is an adult in good health. This CDR3 reads CASSLTGYTEAFF. The CDR3 DNA reads TGTGCCAGCAGCTTAACAGGATACACTGAAGCTTTCTTT.